The present T cell receptor beta chain was sequenced within a study of T cells in Graves' hyperthyroidism and ophthalmopathy. RNA transcripts provided the source from which TCR beta CDR3 regions were amplified. A first-round RT-PCR of the TCR CDR3 used the HTBI primer set. TCRdb re-called the multiplex PCR reads with MiXCR, one entry per CDR3 protein. The sample has tens of thousands of distinct CDR3 sequences; around 55% are singletons. This CDR3 region has 15 residues. V lost 2 bases to trimming and J lost 5 bases, with 15 bases between them. Germline CDR1 is MNHEY and CDR2 is SMNVEV (reference sequence). This clonotype has a count of ten or more. In making diagnoses, clinical symptoms, serum thyroxine and TRAb, thyroid ultrasound and orbital computed tomography were all used.

The TCR originated in a young man with Graves' hyperthyroidism. Sample: peripheral blood or thyroid tissue (not recorded which). The chain is built from TRBV27 and TRBJ2-5, with a tentative D call TRBD2 (5 bases). This CDR3 reads CASSLAGEYFETQYF. The CDR3 DNA is TGTGCCAGCAGTTTAGCCGGGGAGTATTTCGAGACCCAGTACTTC.